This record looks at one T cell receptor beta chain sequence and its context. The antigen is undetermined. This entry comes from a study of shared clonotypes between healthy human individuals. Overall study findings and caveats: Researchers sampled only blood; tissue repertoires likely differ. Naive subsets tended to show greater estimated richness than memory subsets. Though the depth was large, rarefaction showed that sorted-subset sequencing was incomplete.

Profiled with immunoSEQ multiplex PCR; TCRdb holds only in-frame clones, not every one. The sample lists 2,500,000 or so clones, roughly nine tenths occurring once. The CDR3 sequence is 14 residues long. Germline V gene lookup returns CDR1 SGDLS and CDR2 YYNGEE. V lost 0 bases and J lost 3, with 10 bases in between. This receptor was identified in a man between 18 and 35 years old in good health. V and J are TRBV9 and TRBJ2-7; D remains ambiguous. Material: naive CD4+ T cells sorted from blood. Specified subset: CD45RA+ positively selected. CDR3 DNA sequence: TGTGCCAGCAGCGTAGGTCAAAATTACTACGAGCAGTACTTC. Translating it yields CASSVGQNYYEQYF.